This passage covers 10 T cell receptor beta chains from one sample sequenced in a study of T cells in Graves' hyperthyroidism and ophthalmopathy. RNA transcripts gave rise to amplified TCR beta CDR3 regions. The TCR CDR3 was amplified in a first-round RT-PCR using the HTBI primer set. TCRdb recomputed calls from the multiplex PCR reads with MiXCR, one row per CDR3 protein. The sample shows 640,000 or so distinct CDR3 sequences, approximately 15% of them seen only once. The sequencing input was blood. The receptors were sampled from a woman aged 18-35 years with Graves' ophthalmopathy.

Many counts were recorded for this clonotype. The chain couples TRBV6-1 to TRBJ1-1; tentative D call: TRBD1 (6 bases). Germline V gives CDR1 MNHNS, CDR2 SASEGT. This CDR3 comprises 18 residues. Deletions cut 0 bases from V and 1 base from J, with 18 bases between. CDR3 DNA sequence: TGTGCCAGCAGTGAAGCGCTGGGGGTTGGGGGGGCGAACACTGAAGCTTTCTTT. It is translated as CASSEALGVGGANTEAFF.

This clonotype was observed at least ten times. The chain combines TRBV6-2 or TRBV6-3 with TRBJ2-7; 10 bases line up with TRBD2. The V gene end was trimmed by 1 base and the J gene end by 7 bases; junction bases not matched to a gene: 7. The CDR3 runs 15 residues. The germline V gene encodes CDR1 MNHEY and CDR2 SVGEGT. CDR3 sequence: CASSYYLAGAREQYF. The DNA of the CDR3 is TGTGCCAGCAGTTACTATCTAGCGGGAGCTAGGGAGCAGTACTTC.

The chain has TRBV19 and TRBJ1-5, with 11 bases that match TRBD1. The CDR3 is made up of 15 amino acids. Germline assignment: CDR1 LNHDA and CDR2 SQIVND (reference sequence). V shed 6 bases and J 4 bases; nucleotides not matched to a gene: 5. The CDR3 loop reads CASRRDRGSNQPQHF. In DNA, the CDR3 is TGTGCCAGTAGGAGGGACAGGGGGAGTAATCAGCCCCAGCATTTT.

This sequence joins TRBV12-3 or TRBV12-4 and TRBJ1-2; D not certain. The CDR3 loop spans 14 amino acids. The V and J ends lost 4 bases and 8 bases respectively, with 17 bases between them. DNA of the CDR3: TGTGCCAGCAGTTCCCCCCTGAGAGAGTTGGGCTACACCTTC. It codes for CASSSPLRELGYTF.

This clonotype was counted at least ten times. The gene calls are TRBV29-1 and TRBJ2-7; 15 bases agree with TRBD2. V gave up 7 bases and J gave up 7 bases; unmatched junction bases: 8. The CDR3 length is 14 residues. In germline, CDR1 is SQVTM, CDR2 ANQGSEA. CDR3 DNA sequence: TGCAGCGGGAGTCCCGGGACTAGCGGGGGGGAGCAGTACTTC. Residues: CSGSPGTSGGEQYF.

The chain has TRBV28 and TRBJ2-7, with 10 bases identical to TRBD2. CDR1 and CDR2 from the germline V gene are MDHEN and SYDVKM. J lost 3 bases, V lost 3 bases, and 5 bases had no gene match. The CDR3 length is 15 residues. CDR3 coding DNA: TGTGCCAGCAGTTTGTGGACTAGCGGTAACTACGAGCAGTACTTC. This codes for CASSLWTSGNYEQYF.

This chain joins TRBV9 and TRBJ2-5, with D possibly being TRBD1 (6 bases). The length of the CDR3 is 15 residues. V was trimmed by 0 bases and J by 13 bases, leaving 22 bases between them. Germline V CDR1 and CDR2: SGDLS, YYNGEE. The CDR3 nucleotides are TGTGCCAGCAGCGTAGGACCGAGTGTGGAGACAGGACCGTACTTC. This sequence encodes CASSVGPSVETGPYF.

This chain joins TRBV12-3 or TRBV12-4 and TRBJ2-1; TRBD1 aligns across 9 bases. With V trimmed by 6 bases and J by 6 bases, 3 bases remained unmatched. CDR3 length equals 13 residues. In DNA form, the CDR3 reads TGTGCCAGCAGACGGACAGGGGTCAATGAGCAGTTCTTC. It codes for CASRRTGVNEQFF.

The chain employs TRBV29-1 and TRBJ2-7, with 7 bases that match TRBD2. CDR3 length: 12 amino acids. The germline CDR1 and CDR2 sequences are SQVTM and ANQGSEA. V was pared by 4 bases and J by 3 bases, with 3 bases of the junction left unmatched. This CDR3 is CSVVAGDYEQYF. CDR3 bases: TGCAGCGTTGTGGCGGGGGACTACGAGCAGTACTTC.

Many counts were recorded for this clonotype. The chain employs TRBV28 and TRBJ1-6; D unclear. Germline CDR1 MDHEN, CDR2 SYDVKM. The CDR3 totals 12 residues. V was shortened by 5 bases and J by 8 bases, with 7 bases between the two germline ends. The chain's CDR3 is CASSIRYSPLHF. The DNA of the CDR3 is TGTGCCAGCAGTATAAGATATTCACCCCTCCACTTT. Using reference TRBV28 and TRBJ1-6 for the parts outside the CDR3, the full variable domain is DVKVTQSSRYLVKRTGEKVFLECVQDMDHENMFWYRQDPGLGLRLIYFSYDVKMKEKGDIPEGYSVSREKKERFSLILESASTNQTSMYLCASSIRYSPLHFGNGTRLTVT.